The rows below give T cell receptor beta chains drawn from one sample of a study of CD8 T cells in Susac syndrome. From the immunoSEQ multiplex PCR reads, TCRdb called clonotypes with MiXCR, one entry per CDR3 protein. This sample has about 150,000 distinct CDR3 sequences; over 95% occur once, and the top ten carry about 0.15%. The source material was CD8+ T cells from PBMCs. The receptors were gathered from a human donor with multiple sclerosis. Each CDR3 is given with its conserved first and last residue. The D gene is left open where the match is weak. Some rows mark clone size as missing; the rest say once, few, many or name a class of expanded clone.

CDR3aa	CDR3nt	abundance	v_gene	j_gene	d_gene
CASRNAAGEVTDTQYF	TGTGCCAGCAGAAACGCCGCGGGGGAAGTCACAGATACGCAGTATTTT	.	TRBV12-3/TRBV12-4	TRBJ2-3	TRBD2
CASSASGGAETQYF	TGTGCCAGCAGCGCAAGCGGGGGGGCGGAGACCCAGTACTTC	once	TRBV9	TRBJ2-5	TRBD2
CASRGTVEQFF	TGTGCCAGCAGGGGAACGGTTGAGCAGTTCTTC	.	TRBV6-5	TRBJ2-1	.
CASSSAGVDSNQPQHF	TGTGCCAGCAGTTCTGCGGGGGTTGATAGCAATCAGCCCCAGCATTTT	.	TRBV12-3/TRBV12-4	TRBJ1-5	.
CTSSQGSDRGEAFF	TGCACCAGCAGCCAAGGCTCGGACAGGGGGGAAGCTTTCTTT	.	TRBV1	TRBJ1-1	.
CASSEAQDRSTDYQPQHF	TGTGCCAGCAGTGAAGCGCAGGACAGGAGTACGGATTATCAGCCCCAGCATTTT	.	TRBV2	TRBJ1-5	TRBD1
CASRSGVEQYF	TGTGCCAGCAGATCAGGGGTAGAGCAGTACTTC	.	TRBV5-6	TRBJ2-7	.
CASSSDRGPGQGAFF	TGTGCCAGCAGCTCGGACAGGGGGCCCGGTCAGGGAGCTTTCTTT	.	TRBV11-2	TRBJ1-1	TRBD1
CSLKVGPNNEKLFF	TGCAGCTTAAAGGTCGGGCCGAATAATGAAAAACTGTTTTTT	.	TRBV20-1	TRBJ1-4	.
CASTERGGNEQFF	TGTGCCAGCACTGAGCGGGGGGGGAATGAGCAGTTCTTC	.	TRBV2	TRBJ2-1	TRBD2
CATSRDKGSYEQYF	TGTGCCACCAGCAGAGATAAGGGAAGCTACGAGCAGTACTTC	.	TRBV15	TRBJ2-7	.
CASSQRTAPNSPLHF	TGTGCCAGCAGCCAACGGACCGCTCCAAATTCACCCCTCCACTTT	.	TRBV27	TRBJ1-6	.
CASSLAFSGGDGNTIYF	TGTGCCAGCAGCTTAGCTTTCAGCGGAGGGGACGGAAACACCATATATTTT	.	TRBV7-9	TRBJ1-3	.
CASSPFSGVADTQYF	TGTGCCAGCAGCCCATTCTCGGGGGTCGCAGATACGCAGTATTTT	.	TRBV11-2	TRBJ2-3	.
CASSDSRTYEQYF	TGTGCCAGCAGTGACTCGAGGACCTACGAGCAGTACTTC	.	TRBV2	TRBJ2-7	.
CASSQDSASGGAEQFF	TGCGCCAGCAGCCAAGATTCGGCTAGCGGGGGGGCTGAGCAGTTCTTC	.	TRBV4-1	TRBJ2-1	TRBD2
CASGTGGRGTQYF	TGTGCCAGCGGGACCGGTGGAAGGGGTACGCAGTATTTT	once	TRBV12-3/TRBV12-4	TRBJ2-3	.
CASSPRQGGTDTQYF	TGCGCCAGCAGCCCTCGACAGGGGGGCACAGATACGCAGTATTTT	.	TRBV4-1	TRBJ2-3	TRBD1
CASSYSKSTDTQYF	TGTGCCAGCAGTTACTCCAAAAGCACAGATACGCAGTATTTT	.	TRBV6-5	TRBJ2-3	.
CACQPGTSGGGSLDTQYF	TGTGCCTGCCAGCCGGGGACTAGCGGGGGGGGCAGTCTGGATACGCAGTATTTT	.	TRBV30	TRBJ2-3	TRBD2
CASSQTITGNQPQHF	TGTGCCAGCAGCCAAACAATCACAGGGAATCAGCCCCAGCATTTT	once	TRBV3-1	TRBJ1-5	.
CSVEDRGVNEKLFF	TGCAGCGTTGAAGACCGGGGCGTTAATGAAAAACTGTTTTTT	.	TRBV29-1	TRBJ1-4	.
CAWMAGVSPEAFF	TGTGCCTGGATGGCAGGGGTATCTCCTGAAGCTTTCTTT	.	TRBV30	TRBJ1-1	.
CASSLISSGWGEQFF	TGTGCCAGCAGCTTAATCAGTAGCGGGTGGGGTGAGCAGTTCTTC	.	TRBV7-9	TRBJ2-1	TRBD2
CASSLYRGELFF	TGCGCCAGCAGCTTGTATCGCGGGGAGCTGTTTTTT	.	TRBV5-1	TRBJ2-2	.
CSVMTGYGYTF	TGCAGCGTCATGACTGGCTATGGCTACACCTTC	.	TRBV29-1	TRBJ1-2	.